This T cell receptor beta chain was recovered during a study of blood T cells in healthy people across ages. Points from the study as a whole: Roughly linear age-related decline in beta diversity appeared, significant by age about 40.

For the second PCR, which ran for about 6 to 12 cycles, a sample-barcoded 5' primer and a J-beta primer mix were used. Every cDNA molecule bore a tag from a template-switch adaptor containing 12 random nucleotides. MiXCR, run by TCRdb on the 5' RACE reads, gives a single entry per CDR3 protein. The data show around 1.5 million distinct CDR3 sequences, with about 32% seen just once and 10% to 12% held by the top ten. Germline V CDR1 and CDR2: MGHRA, YSYEKL. The CDR3 has 16 amino acids. V lost 4 bases and J lost 0; bases outside the gene matches: 4. This clonotype was counted at least ten times. Its antigen is unidentified.

Sequencing input: blood. The receptor's source is a woman under 40 in good health. The J gene is TRBJ2-1, the V gene TRBV4-1, with 9 nucleotides matching TRBD2. CDR3 region: CASSPVAGASYNEQFF. The CDR3 nucleotides are TGCGCCAGCAGCCCTGTAGCGGGGGCCTCCTACAATGAGCAGTTCTTC.